This paragraph covers one T cell receptor (beta chain) sequence. The data originate from a study of blood T cell repertoires in COVID-19. The repertoire was sequenced with immunoSEQ multiplex PCR; TCRdb's copy has only in-frame clones and lacks some. Of 150,000 to 200,000 clones in the sample, 85% to 90% were seen once. This receptor was identified in a man aged 50 to 59 with active or convalescent COVID-19. The sample consisted of peripheral blood.

CDR3 residues: CATSKAPSRDEQFF. The DNA of the CDR3 is TGTGCCACCAGCAAAGCACCCTCTCGCGATGAGCAGTTCTTC. V usage is TRBV15 and J usage is TRBJ2-1; no firm D call. The CDR3 has 14 residues. V lost 4 bases and J 8 bases, leaving 15 bases between the germline ends. Per the germline V gene, CDR1 is LNHNV and CDR2 is YYDKDF (reference sequence).